This T cell receptor (beta chain) originates from a study of OX40 agonist ivuxolimab in advanced cancers. Turning to the study itself: A history of anti-PD-1, anti-PD-L1 or anti-CTLA-4 therapy was acceptable, and more than 30% had some.

Assay used: immunoSEQ multiplex PCR; TCRdb lists only in-frame clones, some missing. The sample yields 50,000 to 70,000 clones, approximately 83% seen once. The germline CDR1 and CDR2 sequences are MGHDK and SYGVNS. CDR3 length: 14 amino acids. The trim removed 5 bases at V and 5 bases at J, leaving 8 bases unmatched. The V and J genes are TRBV25-1 and TRBJ1-2; 7 bases fit TRBD1. This TCR derives from an adult with an advanced solid tumor such as melanoma, head and neck, liver or kidney cancer. Material: CD4+ or CD8+ T cells sorted from blood, obtained in a trial of the OX40 agonist ivuxolimab. CDR3 amino acids: CASSIQGDPYGYTF. In nucleotides, the CDR3 is TGTGCCAGCAGTATTCAGGGGGACCCTTATGGCTACACCTTC.